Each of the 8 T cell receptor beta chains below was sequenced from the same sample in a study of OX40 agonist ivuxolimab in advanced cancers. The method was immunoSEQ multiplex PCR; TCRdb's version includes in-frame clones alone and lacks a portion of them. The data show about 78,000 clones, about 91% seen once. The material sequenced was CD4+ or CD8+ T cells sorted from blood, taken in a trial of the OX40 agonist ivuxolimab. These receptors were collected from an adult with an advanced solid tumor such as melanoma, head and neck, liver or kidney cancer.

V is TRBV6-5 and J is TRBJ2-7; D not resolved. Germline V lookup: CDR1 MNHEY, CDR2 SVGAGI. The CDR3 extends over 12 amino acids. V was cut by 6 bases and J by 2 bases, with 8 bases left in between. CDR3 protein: CASRNGPYEQYF. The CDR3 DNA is TGTGCCAGCAGAAATGGGCCCTACGAGCAGTACTTC.

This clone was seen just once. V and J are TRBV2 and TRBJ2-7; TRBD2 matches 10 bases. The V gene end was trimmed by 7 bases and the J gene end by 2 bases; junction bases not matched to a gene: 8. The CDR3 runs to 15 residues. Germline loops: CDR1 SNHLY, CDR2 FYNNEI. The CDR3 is CASNLPGLATYEQYF. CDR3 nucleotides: TGTGCCAGCAACCTTCCGGGACTAGCGACCTACGAGCAGTACTTC.

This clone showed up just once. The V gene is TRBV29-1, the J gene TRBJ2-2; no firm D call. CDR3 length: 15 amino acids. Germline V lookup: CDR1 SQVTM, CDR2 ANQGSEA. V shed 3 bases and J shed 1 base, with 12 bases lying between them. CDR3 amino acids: CSVDGNSRNTGELFF. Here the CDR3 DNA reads TGCAGCGTTGATGGAAATAGCCGGAACACCGGGGAGCTGTTTTTT.

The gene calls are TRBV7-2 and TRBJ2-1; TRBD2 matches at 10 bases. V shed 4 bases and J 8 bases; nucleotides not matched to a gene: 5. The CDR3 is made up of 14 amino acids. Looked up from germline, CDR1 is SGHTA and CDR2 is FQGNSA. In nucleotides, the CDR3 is TGTGCCAGCAGCTGGGCTAGCGGGAGCTATGAGCAGTTCTTC. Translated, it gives CASSWASGSYEQFF.

CDR3 loop: CASSLGAASDEQFF. CDR3 in DNA: TGCGCCAGCAGCTTGGGGGCAGCTTCGGATGAGCAGTTCTTC. The chain links TRBV5-1 to TRBJ2-1; D is unclear. Germline CDR1 SGHRS, CDR2 YFSETQ. Trimming left V 0 bases short and J 8 bases short, with 12 bases between. This CDR3 is 14 amino acids long. The variable domain in full, with the rest retrieved from reference TRBV5-1 and TRBJ2-1, is KAGVTQTPRYLIKTRGQQVTLSCSPISGHRSVSWYQQTPGQGLQFLFEYFSETQRNKGNFPGRFSGRQFSNSRSEMNVSTLELGDSALYLCASSLGAASDEQFFGPGTRLTVL.

CDR3 in amino acids: CASSGQDNQPQHF. In DNA form, the CDR3 reads TGTGCCAGCTCGGGACAGGACAATCAGCCCCAGCATTTT. This rearrangement joins TRBV18 to TRBJ1-5; 8 nucleotides line up with TRBD1. Germline V lookup: CDR1 KGHSH, CDR2 LQKENI. This CDR3 is built from 13 residues. J was trimmed by 3 bases and V by 6 bases; bases with no gene match: 1.

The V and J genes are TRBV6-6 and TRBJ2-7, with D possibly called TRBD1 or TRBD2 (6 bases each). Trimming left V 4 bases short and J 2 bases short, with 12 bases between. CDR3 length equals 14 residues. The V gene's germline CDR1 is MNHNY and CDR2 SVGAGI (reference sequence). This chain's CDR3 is CASSSGGFTYEQYF. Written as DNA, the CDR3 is TGTGCCAGCAGTTCCGGGGGCTTTACCTACGAGCAGTACTTC.

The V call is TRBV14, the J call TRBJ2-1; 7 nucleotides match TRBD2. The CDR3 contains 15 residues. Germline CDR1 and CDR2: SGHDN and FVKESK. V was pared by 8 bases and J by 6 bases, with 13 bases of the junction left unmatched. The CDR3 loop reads CASGSWGGSGNEQFF. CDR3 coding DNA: TGTGCCAGCGGATCTTGGGGCGGGAGTGGCAATGAGCAGTTCTTC.